This T cell receptor beta chain was sequenced in a study of Ad26.COV2.S vaccination and SARS-CoV-2 variants. This CDR3 comprises 13 residues. The germline CDR1 and CDR2 sequences are GTSNPN and SVGIG (reference sequence). Trimming removed 1 base from V and 0 bases from J, with 6 bases in between. Treatment given: some 20 received Ad26.COV2.S at low or high dose, single or two shots; five or six received placebo; per-sample allocation not given. Sampling was performed 63 days after the first vaccine or placebo injection. Clones were sequenced by immunoSEQ multiplex PCR, and TCRdb holds only the in-frame ones, with some missing. Altogether around 300,000 clones are present, 80% to 90% being singletons, with the ten largest covering approximately 12%.

V gene TRBV30 combines with J gene TRBJ1-1; no firm D call. The clonotype was recovered from a person between 18 and 59 years old who received the Ad26.COV2.S COVID-19 vaccine or a placebo. Material: peripheral blood, obtained in a trial of Ad26.COV2.S vaccine versus placebo. CDR3 amino acids: CAWSGKLNTEAFF. DNA of the CDR3: TGTGCCTGGAGTGGCAAACTGAACACTGAAGCTTTCTTT.